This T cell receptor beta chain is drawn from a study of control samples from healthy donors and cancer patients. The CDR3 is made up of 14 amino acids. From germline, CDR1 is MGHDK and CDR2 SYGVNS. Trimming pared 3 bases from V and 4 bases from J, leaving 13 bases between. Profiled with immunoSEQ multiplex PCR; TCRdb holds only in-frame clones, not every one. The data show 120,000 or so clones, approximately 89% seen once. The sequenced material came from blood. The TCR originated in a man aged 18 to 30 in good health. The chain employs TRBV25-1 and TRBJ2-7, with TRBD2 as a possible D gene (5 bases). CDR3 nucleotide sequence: TGTGCCAGCAGTGACTTCCGGGGATCGTACGAGCAGTACTTC. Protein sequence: CASSDFRGSYEQYF.